Included here is one TCR beta chain sequence, with context. The antigen is undetermined. These data originate in a study of human CD8 memory T cell subsets. The CDR3 loop spans 14 amino acids. Germline CDR1 reads MNHEY; CDR2 reads SMNVEV (reference sequence). It was UMI-labeled 5' RACE by which the TCR beta libraries were made. From its re-call of the 5' RACE reads, TCRdb lists each CDR3 protein once, without DNA. This sample carries 3,200 or so distinct CDR3 sequences, with about 33% going to the ten biggest clones. Study-wide findings and caveats: Unlike effector memory cells, stem-like memory and precursor exhausted T cells displayed similarly high diversity. Stem-like memory and precursor exhausted T cell repertoires overlapped minimally with each other.

The TCR sequence derives from a human donor in good health. Sequencing used CD8+ effector memory T cells (TEM) sorted from PBMCs. Noted subset: effector memory CD8 T cells, CCR7- CD45RO+ CD95+. The chain joins TRBV27 to TRBJ2-7; TCRdb's D call of TRBD1 is untestable without DNA. The CDR3 protein is CASSLVEGAYEQYF.